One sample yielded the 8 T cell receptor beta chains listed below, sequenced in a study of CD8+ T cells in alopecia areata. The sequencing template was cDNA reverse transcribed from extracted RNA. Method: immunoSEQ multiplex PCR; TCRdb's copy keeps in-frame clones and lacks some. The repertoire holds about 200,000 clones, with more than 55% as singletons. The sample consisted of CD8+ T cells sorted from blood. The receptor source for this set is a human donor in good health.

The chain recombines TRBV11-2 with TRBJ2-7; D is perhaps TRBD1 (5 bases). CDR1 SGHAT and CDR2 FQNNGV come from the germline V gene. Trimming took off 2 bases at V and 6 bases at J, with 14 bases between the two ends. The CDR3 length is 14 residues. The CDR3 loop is CASSLPRALGEQYF. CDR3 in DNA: TGTGCCAGCAGCTTACCCAGGGCCCTCGGCGAGCAGTACTTC.

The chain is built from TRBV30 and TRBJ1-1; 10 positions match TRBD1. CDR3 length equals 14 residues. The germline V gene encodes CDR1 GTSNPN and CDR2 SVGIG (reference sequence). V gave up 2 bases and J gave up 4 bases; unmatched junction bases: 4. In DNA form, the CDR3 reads TGTGCCTGGAGTCCGGGACAGGGGATCACTGAAGCTTTCTTT. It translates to CAWSPGQGITEAFF.

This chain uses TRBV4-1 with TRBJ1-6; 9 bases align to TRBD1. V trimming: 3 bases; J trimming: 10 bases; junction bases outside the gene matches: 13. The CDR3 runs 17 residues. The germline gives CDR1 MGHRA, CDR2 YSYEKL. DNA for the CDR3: TGCGCCAGCAGCCAGATCGGACAGGGGCGGTACGACTCACCCCTCCACTTT. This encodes CASSQIGQGRYDSPLHF.

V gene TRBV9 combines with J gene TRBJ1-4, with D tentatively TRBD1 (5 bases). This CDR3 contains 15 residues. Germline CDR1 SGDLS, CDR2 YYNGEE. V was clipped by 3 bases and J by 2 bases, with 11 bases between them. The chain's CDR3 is CASSAQGSTNEKLFF. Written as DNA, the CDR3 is TGTGCCAGCAGCGCCCAGGGTTCGACTAATGAAAAACTGTTTTTT.

The chain's CDR3 is CATGTGLNEQFF. Here the CDR3 DNA reads TGTGCCACGGGGACTGGGTTAAATGAGCAGTTCTTC. The chain is built from TRBV7-9 and TRBJ2-1; possibly TRBD2 for D (6 bases). CDR3 size: 12 residues. V lost 10 bases and J lost 7, with 14 bases in between. Germline CDR1 and CDR2: SEHNR and FQNEAQ (reference sequence). Looking up the rest from reference TRBV7-9 and TRBJ2-1 gives the full variable domain: DTGVSQNPRHKITKRGQNVTFRCDPISEHNRLYWYRQTLGQGPEFLTYFQNEAQLEKSRLLSDRFSAERPKGSFSTLEIQRTEQGDSAMYLCATGTGLNEQFFGPGTRLTVL.

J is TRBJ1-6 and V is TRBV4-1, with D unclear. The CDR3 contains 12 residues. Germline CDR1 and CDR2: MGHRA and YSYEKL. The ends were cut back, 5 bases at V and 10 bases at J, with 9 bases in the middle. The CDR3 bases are TGCGCCAGCAGCTCCCGGGGATCACCCCTCCACTTT. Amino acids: CASSSRGSPLHF.

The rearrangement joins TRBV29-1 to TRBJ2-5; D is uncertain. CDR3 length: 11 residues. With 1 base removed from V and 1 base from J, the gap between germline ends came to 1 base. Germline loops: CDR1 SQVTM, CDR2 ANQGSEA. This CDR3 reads CSVEVQETQYF. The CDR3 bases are TGCAGCGTTGAAGTCCAAGAGACCCAGTACTTC. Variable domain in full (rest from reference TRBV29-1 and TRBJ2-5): SAVISQKPSRDICQRGTSLTIQCQVDSQVTMMFWYRQQPGQSLTLIATANQGSEATYESGFVIDKFPISRPNLTFSTLTVSNMSPEDSSIYLCSVEVQETQYFGPGTRLLVL.

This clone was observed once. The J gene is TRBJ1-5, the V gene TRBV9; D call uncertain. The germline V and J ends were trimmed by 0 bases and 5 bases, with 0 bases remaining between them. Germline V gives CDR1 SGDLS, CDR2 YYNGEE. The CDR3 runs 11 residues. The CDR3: CASSVDQPQHF. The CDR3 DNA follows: TGTGCCAGCAGCGTAGATCAGCCCCAGCATTTT.